These T cell receptor beta chains were read from a single sample in a study of identical twins. TCRdb reprocessed the 5' RACE reads via MiXCR and lists one record per CDR3 protein. The table records 690,000 or so distinct CDR3 sequences, approximately 9% of them present only once. The same data also went into a second study, on yellow fever vaccine responses in identical twins.

Input material: PBMCs. Every receptor here comes from a young woman in good health. Both conserved end residues are part of each CDR3. The order of the fields is V gene, J gene, clone size, D gene, CDR3 DNA, CDR3 protein. D genes are given only for firm matches. Part of the rows lack a size; the others show once, few, many or a class for expanded clones.

v_gene: TRBV7-2; j_gene: TRBJ2-7; abundance: few; d_gene: NA; CDR3nt: TGTGCCAGCAGCCCCCTGTTACAGAGCTCCTACGAGCAGTACTTC; CDR3aa: CASSPLLQSSYEQYF
v_gene: TRBV20-1; j_gene: TRBJ2-3; abundance: NA; d_gene: TRBD1; CDR3nt: TGCAGTGCGACGGACAGGTGGGAAGGTACGCAGTATTTT; CDR3aa: CSATDRWEGTQYF
v_gene: TRBV5-1; j_gene: TRBJ2-7; abundance: many; d_gene: TRBD2; CDR3nt: TGCGCCAGCAGGTTAGCGGGGGGGCCCGACGAGCAGTACTTC; CDR3aa: CASRLAGGPDEQYF
v_gene: TRBV5-6; j_gene: TRBJ2-1; abundance: few; d_gene: TRBD1; CDR3nt: TGTGCCAGCAGCTTGGCGACAGGGTTTACCTACAATGAGCAGTTCTTC; CDR3aa: CASSLATGFTYNEQFF
v_gene: TRBV7-9; j_gene: TRBJ1-2; abundance: few; d_gene: TRBD1; CDR3nt: TGTGCCAGCAGCTTCGTCGACAGGGGGTCGAACTATGGCTACACCTTC; CDR3aa: CASSFVDRGSNYGYTF
v_gene: TRBV3-1; j_gene: TRBJ1-5; abundance: many; d_gene: NA; CDR3nt: TGTGCCAGCAGCCAAGGAGACAGTAGCAATCAGCCCCAGCATTTT; CDR3aa: CASSQGDSSNQPQHF
v_gene: TRBV15; j_gene: TRBJ2-5; abundance: few; d_gene: NA; CDR3nt: TGTGCCACCAGCAGAGATCGACATGAACAAGAGACCCAGTACTTC; CDR3aa: CATSRDRHEQETQYF
v_gene: TRBV6-1; j_gene: TRBJ1-2; abundance: few; d_gene: TRBD1; CDR3nt: TGTGCCAGCAGTCGACAGGGGGCTTCTGGCTACACCTTC; CDR3aa: CASSRQGASGYTF
v_gene: TRBV20-1; j_gene: TRBJ2-1; abundance: NA; d_gene: TRBD2; CDR3nt: TGCAGTGCCCGGACTAGCGGGAGTCACAATGAGCAGTTCTTC; CDR3aa: CSARTSGSHNEQFF
v_gene: TRBV12-3/TRBV12-4; j_gene: TRBJ2-5; abundance: NA; d_gene: TRBD2; CDR3nt: TGTGCCAGCAGTTCGGGACTAGCGGGAGGTCGTTGGGGGCTTGAGACCCAGTACTTC; CDR3aa: CASSSGLAGGRWGLETQYF
v_gene: TRBV28; j_gene: TRBJ2-3; abundance: once; d_gene: NA; CDR3nt: TGTGCCAGCAGTCCCGACCGCGGGTCCCCCACAGATACGCAGTATTTT; CDR3aa: CASSPDRGSPTDTQYF
v_gene: TRBV11-2; j_gene: TRBJ2-2; abundance: NA; d_gene: NA; CDR3nt: TGTGCCAGCAGCTCAAGACAGTACACCGGGGAGCTGTTTTTT; CDR3aa: CASSSRQYTGELFF
v_gene: TRBV6-1; j_gene: TRBJ1-1; abundance: many; d_gene: NA; CDR3nt: TGTGCCAGCAGCTCAGGAGCCGGAGGCACTGAAGCTTTCTTT; CDR3aa: CASSSGAGGTEAFF
v_gene: TRBV6-1; j_gene: TRBJ2-7; abundance: NA; d_gene: NA; CDR3nt: TGTGCCAGCAGTAGGGGCGGGACCAGCTCCTACGAGCAGTACTTC; CDR3aa: CASSRGGTSSYEQYF
v_gene: TRBV3-1; j_gene: TRBJ2-5; abundance: NA; d_gene: TRBD2; CDR3nt: TGTGCCAGCAGCCAAAGCGGGGGGGACGAGACCCAGTACTTC; CDR3aa: CASSQSGGDETQYF
v_gene: TRBV30; j_gene: TRBJ1-1; abundance: few; d_gene: NA; CDR3nt: TGTGCCTGGTTACAGGGTACCGCTGAAGCTTTCTTT; CDR3aa: CAWLQGTAEAFF
v_gene: TRBV3-1; j_gene: TRBJ2-2; abundance: NA; d_gene: TRBD2; CDR3nt: TGTGCCAGCAGACCAGCTAGCGGGAGACCGGGCACCGGGGAGCTGTTTTTT; CDR3aa: CASRPASGRPGTGELFF
v_gene: TRBV9; j_gene: TRBJ1-4; abundance: NA; d_gene: NA; CDR3nt: TGTGCCAGCGGACCAGGGAGGATTGAAAAACTGTTTTTT; CDR3aa: CASGPGRIEKLFF
v_gene: TRBV5-1; j_gene: TRBJ2-3; abundance: NA; d_gene: TRBD1; CDR3nt: TGCGCCAGCAGCGATGTAACAGGGGGCACCTCCACAGATACGCAGTATTTT; CDR3aa: CASSDVTGGTSTDTQYF
v_gene: TRBV3-1; j_gene: TRBJ2-3; abundance: NA; d_gene: NA; CDR3nt: TGTGCCAGCAGCCAAGTGTGGGGGTTAGAGACGCAGTATTTT; CDR3aa: CASSQVWGLETQYF
v_gene: TRBV7-8; j_gene: TRBJ2-5; abundance: NA; d_gene: NA; CDR3nt: TGTGCCAGCAGCTTAGGGTTCCTTGGAGAAGAGACCCAGTACTTC; CDR3aa: CASSLGFLGEETQYF
v_gene: TRBV20-1; j_gene: TRBJ2-3; abundance: few; d_gene: TRBD1; CDR3nt: TGCAGTGCTAGAGACTACAGGGGGCCCGCAGATACGCAGTATTTT; CDR3aa: CSARDYRGPADTQYF
v_gene: TRBV25-1; j_gene: TRBJ2-2; abundance: NA; d_gene: NA; CDR3nt: TGTGCCAGCAGTGAATATAGGGCGGGCAGGGATGGAACCGGGGAGCTGTTTTTT; CDR3aa: CASSEYRAGRDGTGELFF
v_gene: TRBV7-9; j_gene: TRBJ2-7; abundance: NA; d_gene: NA; CDR3nt: TGTGCCAGCAGCGTAGCTGACCGAACCGACTACGAGCAGTACTTC; CDR3aa: CASSVADRTDYEQYF
v_gene: TRBV25-1; j_gene: TRBJ2-1; abundance: few; d_gene: TRBD2; CDR3nt: TGTGCCACCTCGGAGTGGGGGGGTTCCTACAATGAGCAGTTCTTC; CDR3aa: CATSEWGGSYNEQFF
v_gene: TRBV29-1; j_gene: TRBJ2-7; abundance: many; d_gene: TRBD1; CDR3nt: TGCAGCGCCCTAAGGGGGCAGGGGGATTACGAGCAGTACTTC; CDR3aa: CSALRGQGDYEQYF
v_gene: TRBV12-3/TRBV12-4; j_gene: TRBJ1-5; abundance: many; d_gene: NA; CDR3nt: TGTGCCAGCAGTTTAGCGCACGTTATTGAGGGTCAGCCCCAGCATTTT; CDR3aa: CASSLAHVIEGQPQHF
v_gene: TRBV15; j_gene: TRBJ1-6; abundance: NA; d_gene: NA; CDR3nt: TGTGCCACCAGCCAATCTGGACGGGATAATTCACCCCTCCACTTT; CDR3aa: CATSQSGRDNSPLHF
v_gene: TRBV12-3/TRBV12-4; j_gene: TRBJ1-5; abundance: few; d_gene: NA; CDR3nt: TGTGCCAGCAGCCCGGGGGTGGATACTCAGCCCCAGCATTTT; CDR3aa: CASSPGVDTQPQHF
v_gene: TRBV20-1; j_gene: TRBJ2-7; abundance: NA; d_gene: NA; CDR3nt: TGCAGTGCTGTCCCACGGGGGTATTTGGAGCAGTACTTC; CDR3aa: CSAVPRGYLEQYF
v_gene: TRBV15; j_gene: TRBJ2-1; abundance: few; d_gene: TRBD1; CDR3nt: TGTGCCACCAGCAGAGATAAAGGGACAGGGGCCCGATACAATGAGCAGTTCTTC; CDR3aa: CATSRDKGTGARYNEQFF
v_gene: TRBV7-2; j_gene: TRBJ2-7; abundance: few; d_gene: TRBD2; CDR3nt: TGTGCCAGCAGCTTCCCGAGTCGGCTAGCGGGTTCGTACGAGCAGTACTTC; CDR3aa: CASSFPSRLAGSYEQYF
v_gene: TRBV2; j_gene: TRBJ2-4; abundance: NA; d_gene: NA; CDR3nt: TGTGCCGGAGGGGCCCAAAACATTCAGTACTTC; CDR3aa: CAGGAQNIQYF
v_gene: TRBV6-5; j_gene: TRBJ2-7; abundance: few; d_gene: NA; CDR3nt: TGTGCCAGCAGTTACGGGGGGAAGGGGGGATACGAGCAGTACTTC; CDR3aa: CASSYGGKGGYEQYF
v_gene: TRBV3-1; j_gene: TRBJ1-6; abundance: many; d_gene: TRBD1; CDR3nt: TGTGCCAGCAGCCAGACAGGGGGCAATTCACCCCTCCACTTT; CDR3aa: CASSQTGGNSPLHF
v_gene: TRBV3-1; j_gene: TRBJ2-7; abundance: few; d_gene: TRBD2; CDR3nt: TGTGCCAGCAGCCCCGGGACTAGGACCTACGAGCAGTACTTC; CDR3aa: CASSPGTRTYEQYF
v_gene: TRBV6-5; j_gene: TRBJ1-5; abundance: NA; d_gene: TRBD1; CDR3nt: TGTGCCAGCAGTTACCGACAGGGAGAGGGTCAGCCCCAGCATTTT; CDR3aa: CASSYRQGEGQPQHF
v_gene: TRBV27; j_gene: TRBJ2-7; abundance: NA; d_gene: NA; CDR3nt: TGTGCCAGCAGTCGAAGTCCCGGTCACGAGCAGTACTTC; CDR3aa: CASSRSPGHEQYF
v_gene: TRBV12-3/TRBV12-4; j_gene: TRBJ1-3; abundance: few; d_gene: TRBD1; CDR3nt: TGTGCCAGCAGTCTATTACCGGGACAGTTCTCTGGAAACACCATATATTTT; CDR3aa: CASSLLPGQFSGNTIYF
v_gene: TRBV28; j_gene: TRBJ2-1; abundance: few; d_gene: TRBD2; CDR3nt: TGTGCCAGCAAGCCCCGGGAGGGGCGAGCCGGACGAGGGTCCTACAATGAGCAGTTCTTC; CDR3aa: CASKPREGRAGRGSYNEQFF
v_gene: TRBV7-9; j_gene: TRBJ2-1; abundance: many; d_gene: NA; CDR3nt: TGTGCCACCCGTAGGCCCTCCTACAATGAGCAGTTCTTC; CDR3aa: CATRRPSYNEQFF
v_gene: TRBV29-1; j_gene: TRBJ2-2; abundance: many; d_gene: NA; CDR3nt: TGCAGCGTGGGGCTTGGGTCTCAAGCTCCGTTGAACACCGGGGAGCTGTTTTTT; CDR3aa: CSVGLGSQAPLNTGELFF
v_gene: TRBV9; j_gene: TRBJ1-1; abundance: NA; d_gene: NA; CDR3nt: TGTGCCAGCAGCCCTACTCAACAGGCTGGCCTTAGAGCTTTCTTT; CDR3aa: CASSPTQQAGLRAFF
v_gene: TRBV19; j_gene: TRBJ1-6; abundance: NA; d_gene: TRBD1; CDR3nt: TGTGCCAGTAGTATAGTCACCGGGACAGGGGATTCACCCCTCCACTTT; CDR3aa: CASSIVTGTGDSPLHF
v_gene: TRBV27; j_gene: TRBJ2-5; abundance: NA; d_gene: TRBD2; CDR3nt: TGTGCCAGCCGCGGGCTAGCGGGGTTTGAGACCCAGTACTTC; CDR3aa: CASRGLAGFETQYF